The 10 T cell receptor beta chains reported below all come from one sample, sequenced in a study of blood T cells in healthy people across ages. A sample-barcoded 5' primer and a J-beta primer mix were used in a second PCR of roughly 7 to 11 cycles. One entry per CDR3 protein results from TCRdb running MiXCR on the 5' RACE reads. The data contain about 1.4 million distinct CDR3 sequences, approximately 63% of them singletons. Source material: blood. All receptors come from a man between 18 and 35 years old in good health.

J is TRBJ1-5 and V is TRBV20-1; TRBD1 agrees at 7 bases. Trimming took 2 bases from V and 3 from J; bases not matched to a gene: 22. The CDR3 is made up of 20 amino acids. The germline V gene has CDR1 DFQATT and CDR2 SNEGSKA (reference sequence). CDR3 nucleotides: TGCAGTGCTAGAAATCCGAGCGAGCCTGGGACAGACTGGGTCAATCAGCCCCAGCATTTT. It specifies CSARNPSEPGTDWVNQPQHF.

This clonotype was detected a few times. The chain has TRBV10-3 and TRBJ2-7, with D unclear. The CDR3 runs to 14 residues. Looked up from germline, CDR1 is ENHRY and CDR2 is SYGVKD. V was shortened by 10 bases and J by 3 bases, with 19 bases between the two germline ends. Here the CDR3 reads CATADHNTFYEQYF. CDR3 nucleotide sequence: TGTGCCACCGCAGATCACAACACCTTCTACGAGCAGTACTTC.

This chain connects TRBV29-1 to TRBJ1-2, with 9 bases aligning to TRBD1. Germline V CDR1 and CDR2: SQVTM, ANQGSEA. The CDR3 extends over 14 amino acids. V lost 5 bases to trimming and J lost 2 bases; unmatched junction nucleotides: 6. The CDR3 sequence is CSVSPGQGNYGYTF. The DNA for the CDR3 is TGCAGCGTTTCTCCGGGACAGGGAAACTATGGCTACACCTTC.

This clonotype was detected a few times. The V gene is TRBV5-1, the J gene TRBJ2-1, with TRBD1 identical over 9 bases. After removal of 4 bases from V and 6 bases from J, the junction contained 11 bases not matched to a gene. The CDR3 totals 16 residues. CDR1 is SGHRS and CDR2 is YFSETQ in the germline V gene. Here the CDR3 DNA reads TGCGCCAGCAGCAGAGACGGACAGGGGACTTTCAATGAGCAGTTCTTC. Residues: CASSRDGQGTFNEQFF.

The chain is built from TRBV11-1 and TRBJ2-5; 7 bases align to TRBD2. The CDR3 is made up of 18 amino acids. V lost 3 bases, J lost 11 bases, and 24 bases stayed unmatched. In germline, CDR1 is SGHAT, CDR2 FQDESV (reference sequence). CDR3 protein: CASSFGGYRGPDRVEQYF. CDR3 nucleotide sequence: TGTGCCAGCAGCTTCGGGGGGTACCGGGGCCCGGATCGTGTTGAGCAGTACTTC.

This clonotype was counted many times. The V call is TRBV20-1, the J call TRBJ1-6; 8 bases line up with TRBD1. CDR1 is DFQATT, CDR2 SNEGSKA, per germline (reference sequence). The CDR3 sequence is 15 residues long. J was trimmed by 7 bases and V by 0 bases; bases with no gene match: 5. The CDR3 here is CSARDPGGFNSPLHF. In DNA, the CDR3 is TGCAGTGCTAGAGATCCAGGGGGCTTCAATTCACCCCTCCACTTT.

This clonotype showed up just once. The genes are TRBV7-9 and TRBJ2-1, with D unresolved. From germline, CDR1 is SEHNR and CDR2 FQNEAQ (reference sequence). V lost 3 bases and J 9 bases, leaving 9 bases between the germline ends. The CDR3 totals 12 residues. CDR3 residues: CASSFSPSEQFF. CDR3 DNA sequence: TGTGCCAGCAGCTTTTCCCCGTCTGAGCAGTTCTTC.

This clonotype was seen a handful of times. This sequence joins TRBV4-1 and TRBJ2-7, with D possibly being TRBD1 (6 bases). The V gene lost 1 base and the J gene lost 2 bases, with 21 bases spanning the gap. Looked up from germline, CDR1 is MGHRA and CDR2 is YSYEKL. The CDR3 is 18 residues long. The CDR3 reads CASSQVGDIPIPPYEQYF. The CDR3 DNA reads TGCGCCAGCAGCCAAGTGGGGGACATCCCCATCCCTCCCTACGAGCAGTACTTC.

The chain has TRBV7-6 and TRBJ1-2; no clear D. CDR1 is SGHVS and CDR2 is FNYEAQ in the germline V gene. The CDR3 is 13 residues long. Deletions cut 5 bases from V and 5 bases from J, with 12 bases between. The CDR3 coding sequence is TGTGCCAGCAGCCCCTCTGAGCGGTATGGCTACACCTTC. This translates into CASSPSERYGYTF.

J is TRBJ1-3 and V is TRBV4-3; tentatively, D is TRBD1 (5 bases). CDR3 size: 16 residues. Germline CDR1 and CDR2: LGHNA and YSLEER. V was trimmed by 1 base and J by 2 bases, leaving 12 bases between them. The CDR3 DNA is TGCGCCAGCAGCCAAGGGGGCTATCAGACTGGAAACACCATATATTTT. It encodes CASSQGGYQTGNTIYF.